The following is a T cell receptor (beta chain) sequence with its context. The data stem from a study of cytomegalovirus exposure and HLA in healthy donors. Per the germline V gene, CDR1 is LNHDA and CDR2 is SQIVND (reference sequence). The CDR3 is made up of 17 amino acids. V was shortened by 2 bases and J by 0 bases, with 16 bases between the two germline ends. Assay used: immunoSEQ multiplex PCR; TCRdb lists only in-frame clones, some missing. The sample lists more than 90,000 clones; about 91% were seen once. This rearrangement joins TRBV19 to TRBJ1-1; D is perhaps TRBD1 (5 bases). The clonotype was recovered from a man younger than 30 in good health and CMV-seronegative. The sequenced sample consisted of PBMCs. DNA of the CDR3: TGTGCCAGTAGTATAAACTTTCGGTCGGGGGTGAACACTGAAGCTTTCTTT. Protein product: CASSINFRSGVNTEAFF.